The rows below give T cell receptor beta chains drawn from one sample of a study of cytomegalovirus exposure and HLA in healthy donors. The table came from immunoSEQ multiplex PCR; TCRdb's copy has only in-frame clones and leaves some out. The data show 150,000 to 250,000 clones, approximately 85% seen once. What was sequenced was PBMCs. The receptors shown here come from a girl aged 10 to 17 in good health and CMV-seropositive. CDR3s include the opening cysteine and the closing phenylalanine or tryptophan. Fields, in order: V gene, clone size, D gene, J gene, CDR3 DNA, CDR3 protein. D genes are given only for firm matches. A row's size may be missing; if present it is once, few, many or a size class.

V: TRBV27
size: .
D: .
J: TRBJ1-2
DNA: TGTGCCAGCAGTTTAGGTCAGGGCTATGGCTACACCTTC
CDR3: CASSLGQGYGYTF

V: TRBV4-2
size: .
D: TRBD2
J: TRBJ2-3
DNA: TGTGCCAGCAGCCAAGACCTAGCGGCAGATACGCAGTATTTT
CDR3: CASSQDLAADTQYF

V: TRBV5-6
size: .
D: TRBD2
J: TRBJ2-1
DNA: TGTGCCAGCAGCGCCTCCGGGACTAATTACAATGAGCAGTTCTTC
CDR3: CASSASGTNYNEQFF

V: TRBV7-9
size: .
D: TRBD1
J: TRBJ1-3
DNA: TGTGCCAGCAGCATGGGACAGTGGCCTCTCTCTGGAAACACCATATATTTT
CDR3: CASSMGQWPLSGNTIYF

V: TRBV5-1
size: .
D: TRBD1
J: TRBJ2-1
DNA: TGCGCCAGCAGACAGGGGGAATCCTACAATGAGCAGTTCTTC
CDR3: CASRQGESYNEQFF

V: TRBV6-5
size: .
D: TRBD1
J: TRBJ2-4
DNA: TGTGCCAGCAGTTACACAGCGACAGGGTTCAAAAACATTCAGTACTTC
CDR3: CASSYTATGFKNIQYF

V: TRBV5-4
size: few
D: TRBD1
J: TRBJ1-1
DNA: TGTGCCAGCAGCCCAGGGGGCCTAATGAACACTGAAGCTTTCTTT
CDR3: CASSPGGLMNTEAFF

V: TRBV5-6
size: .
D: .
J: TRBJ1-2
DNA: TGTGCCAGCAGCTTGGGTGCACAGGATGGCTACACCTTC
CDR3: CASSLGAQDGYTF

V: TRBV6-1
size: few
D: .
J: TRBJ2-5
DNA: TGTGCCAGCTTGGGGGGTATTGTAAATGGGGCCCAGTACTTC
CDR3: CASLGGIVNGAQYF

V: TRBV25-1
size: .
D: TRBD2
J: TRBJ2-5
DNA: TGTGCCAGCAGTGAAAATGGACTAGCGCAAGAGACCCAGTACTTC
CDR3: CASSENGLAQETQYF

V: TRBV27
size: .
D: .
J: TRBJ2-2
DNA: TGTGCCAGCAGTTTCGTGACTTTGGGCAGGGGAGAAGTAAGGGAGCTGTTTTTT
CDR3: CASSFVTLGRGEVRELFF

V: TRBV29-1
size: .
D: TRBD1
J: TRBJ1-6
DNA: TGCAGCGTGGGGCCGGGACAGGATATAAGCTCCTATAATTCACCCCTCCACTTT
CDR3: CSVGPGQDISSYNSPLHF

V: TRBV9
size: .
D: .
J: TRBJ2-1
DNA: TGTGCCAGCAGCGTAGGGATCACCCAGGATCGGCAGTTCTTC
CDR3: CASSVGITQDRQFF

V: TRBV19
size: .
D: TRBD1
J: TRBJ1-1
DNA: TGTGCCAGTAGTATAAGGACAGGACCACCGGCTGAAGCTTTCTTT
CDR3: CASSIRTGPPAEAFF

V: TRBV7-2
size: .
D: .
J: TRBJ1-1
DNA: TGTGCCAGCAGCTTAGATCGGACGGCCGGGAGTTCTGAAGCTTTCTTT
CDR3: CASSLDRTAGSSEAFF

V: TRBV27
size: .
D: TRBD1
J: TRBJ1-5
DNA: TGTGCCAGCAGTTTAGGACAGGGCCTAAATCAGCCCCAGCATTTT
CDR3: CASSLGQGLNQPQHF

V: TRBV6-6
size: .
D: .
J: TRBJ2-1
DNA: TGTGCCAGCACCAAGAGGGGGGGGAACAATGAGCAGTTCTTC
CDR3: CASTKRGGNNEQFF

V: TRBV7-9
size: .
D: TRBD2
J: TRBJ2-3
DNA: TGTGCCGCCGGGGGGGAGGGCACAGATACGCAGTATTTT
CDR3: CAAGGEGTDTQYF

V: TRBV7-2
size: .
D: TRBD2
J: TRBJ2-7
DNA: TGTGCCAGCAGCTCGCGGACTAGCGGGGGTGAAGAGCAGTACTTC
CDR3: CASSSRTSGGEEQYF

V: TRBV15
size: few
D: TRBD2
J: TRBJ2-3
DNA: TGTGCCACCAGCCAAGGGACTAGCGGGATCACAGATACGCAGTATTTT
CDR3: CATSQGTSGITDTQYF

V: TRBV7-9
size: once
D: .
J: TRBJ1-4
DNA: TGTTCCAGCAGCTGGGAGGGGGGCGCCAGTCGTAATGAAAAACTGTTTTTT
CDR3: CSSSWEGGASRNEKLFF

V: TRBV6-6
size: .
D: TRBD2
J: TRBJ2-2
DNA: TGTGCCAGCAAGGCGGGGGGCGCAGACACCGGGGAGCTGTTTTTT
CDR3: CASKAGGADTGELFF

V: TRBV2
size: .
D: TRBD1
J: TRBJ1-1
DNA: TGTGCCAGCAGTACAGGGGTTGACACTGAAGCTTTCTTT
CDR3: CASSTGVDTEAFF

V: TRBV11-3
size: .
D: TRBD1
J: TRBJ2-2
DNA: TGTGCCAGCAGCATCAGGGGGAACGGGGAGCTGTTTTTT
CDR3: CASSIRGNGELFF

V: TRBV4-1
size: once
D: TRBD2
J: TRBJ2-3
DNA: TGCGCCAGCAGCCAGACGCCCGGACTAGCGGGGGCGGATACGCAGTATTTT
CDR3: CASSQTPGLAGADTQYF

V: TRBV7-9
size: .
D: TRBD2
J: TRBJ2-1
DNA: TGTGCCAGCAGCTTTCGCGGGCTAGCGGGGGGAAATGAGCAGTTCTTC
CDR3: CASSFRGLAGGNEQFF

V: TRBV10-3
size: once
D: .
J: TRBJ1-4
DNA: TGTGCCATCAGTGAGTCGGGAGGGAATGAAAAACTGTTTTTT
CDR3: CAISESGGNEKLFF

V: TRBV6-5
size: .
D: TRBD1
J: TRBJ2-5
DNA: TGTGCCAGCAGCTCGACAGGGGAGAAGACCCAGTACTTC
CDR3: CASSSTGEKTQYF

V: TRBV7-6
size: medium-sized
D: .
J: TRBJ1-1
DNA: TGTGCCAGCAGCTTAGGGCAGGGTCGGATGAACACTGAAGCTTTCTTT
CDR3: CASSLGQGRMNTEAFF

V: TRBV4-3
size: few
D: .
J: TRBJ1-5
DNA: TGCGCCAGCAGCCAAGGGGGCAGGGCCTATAGCAATCAGCCCCAGCATTTT
CDR3: CASSQGGRAYSNQPQHF

V: TRBV5-4
size: .
D: TRBD1
J: TRBJ2-7
DNA: TGTGCCAGCAGCTCGGAAAGAGAGACAGGGCGGGAGCAGTACTTC
CDR3: CASSSERETGREQYF

V: TRBV7-2
size: .
D: TRBD1
J: TRBJ1-3
DNA: TGTGCCAGCAGCTTAGTCGCAGGGGGCAGGACTGGAAACACCATATATTTT
CDR3: CASSLVAGGRTGNTIYF

V: TRBV5-6
size: .
D: TRBD1
J: TRBJ1-6
DNA: TGTGCCAGCAGCTTGGGGACAGGGAAGAATTCACCCCTCCACTTT
CDR3: CASSLGTGKNSPLHF

V: TRBV18
size: .
D: .
J: TRBJ2-1
DNA: TGTGCCAGCTCACCACGGCGGGACAATGAGCAGTTCTTC
CDR3: CASSPRRDNEQFF

V: TRBV7-9
size: .
D: TRBD1
J: TRBJ1-1
DNA: TGTGCCAGCAGCCCTCGGACAGGGGGCGAGTCAACTGAAGCTTTCTTT
CDR3: CASSPRTGGESTEAFF

V: TRBV13
size: .
D: TRBD2
J: TRBJ2-2
DNA: TGTGCCAGCAGCTTGGGTCTAGCGGGGAACACCGGGGAGCTGTTTTTT
CDR3: CASSLGLAGNTGELFF

V: TRBV6-5
size: few
D: .
J: TRBJ2-7
DNA: TGTGCCAGCAGCCAACCGGGCTACGAGCAGTACTTC
CDR3: CASSQPGYEQYF

V: TRBV10-3
size: once
D: TRBD1
J: TRBJ2-7
DNA: TGTGCCAGTGAGCCCGGGACAGAATTTGCCTACGAGCAGTACTTC
CDR3: CASEPGTEFAYEQYF

V: TRBV5-4
size: .
D: TRBD1
J: TRBJ2-2
DNA: TGTGCCAGCAGCCAGACAGGGTTGAACACCGGGGAGCTGTTTTTT
CDR3: CASSQTGLNTGELFF

V: TRBV4-3
size: .
D: .
J: TRBJ1-1
DNA: TGCGCCAGCAGCCAAGAAACAGCCCTGGGTACTGAAGCTTTCTTT
CDR3: CASSQETALGTEAFF

V: TRBV19
size: .
D: TRBD2
J: TRBJ2-3
DNA: TGTGCCAGTAGTATCACACTAGCGGGGGGTCCTAGCACAGATACGCAGTATTTT
CDR3: CASSITLAGGPSTDTQYF